These T cell receptor beta chains were read from a single sample in a study of T cell repertoires in cytomegalovirus infection. From the reads, TCRdb called clonotypes with MiXCR, one entry per CDR3 protein. The table includes 200,000 to 250,000 distinct CDR3 sequences, 6% to 8% detected once. Sequencing was performed on PBMCs. These receptors were obtained from a human donor in good health (CMV status not recorded). Some clones in this sample may be carry-over from other donors' samples. Each CDR3 is given with its conserved first and last residue. The D gene is left open where the match is weak.

D | V | length | CDR3
. | TRBV5-6 | 14 | CASSLGFFTDTQYF
. | TRBV6-2/TRBV6-3 | 13 | CASRYLNTGELFF
. | TRBV7-2 | 15 | CASSPLRRENTEAFF
. | TRBV28 | 13 | CASSLGSTSEQYF
. | TRBV6-2/TRBV6-3 | 16 | CASTLGFSSSGNTIYF
. | TRBV20-1 | 13 | CSASELSNQPQHF
. | TRBV28 | 13 | CASSPFGDTEAFF
. | TRBV4-1 | 15 | CASSQDRARSLHYTF
TRBD1 | TRBV5-1 | 17 | CASSFAPGQGSNYGYTF
. | TRBV29-1 | 13 | CSVEVGGQETQYF
. | TRBV7-9 | 16 | CASSSIRDAINTEAFF
. | TRBV9 | 14 | CASSVSGDRSPLHF
TRBD2 | TRBV5-4 | 16 | CASSSRLARGTYEQYF
. | TRBV6-2/TRBV6-3 | 13 | CASSLRRLDEQYF
. | TRBV7-2 | 13 | CASSLRPYNEQFF
TRBD2 | TRBV7-8 | 19 | CASSQTPGLAGARAYEQYF
. | TRBV7-2 | 15 | CASSLDWAGESEQYF
TRBD1 | TRBV28 | 15 | CASSFGGTGGTEAFF